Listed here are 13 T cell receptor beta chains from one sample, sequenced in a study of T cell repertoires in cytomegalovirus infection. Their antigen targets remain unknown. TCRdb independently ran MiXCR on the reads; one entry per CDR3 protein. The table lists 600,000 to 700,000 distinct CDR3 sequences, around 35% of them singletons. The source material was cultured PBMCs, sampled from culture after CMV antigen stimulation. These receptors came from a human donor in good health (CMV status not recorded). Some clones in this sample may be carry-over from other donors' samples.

The CDR3 DNA reads TGTGCCAGCAGCCGATCGGACAGGGCAACTAATGAAAAACTGTTTTTT. It yields the protein CASSRSDRATNEKLFF. The chain joins TRBV4-2 to TRBJ1-4, with 8 bases identical to TRBD1. From germline, CDR1 is LGHNA and CDR2 YNFKEQ. Trimming removed 4 bases from V and 0 bases from J; junction bases left unmatched: 4. The CDR3 covers 16 residues.

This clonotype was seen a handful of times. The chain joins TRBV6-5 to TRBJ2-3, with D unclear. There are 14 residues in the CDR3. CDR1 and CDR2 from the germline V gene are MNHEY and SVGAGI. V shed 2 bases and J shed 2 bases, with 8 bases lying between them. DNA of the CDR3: TGTGCCAGCAGTTACGTTGGCAACACAGATACGCAGTATTTT. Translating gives CASSYVGNTDTQYF.

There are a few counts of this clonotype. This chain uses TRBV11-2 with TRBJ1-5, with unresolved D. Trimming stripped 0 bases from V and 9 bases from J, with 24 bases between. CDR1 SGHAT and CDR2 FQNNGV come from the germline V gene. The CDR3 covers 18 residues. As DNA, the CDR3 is TGTGCCAGCAGCTTAGAGGTTCATGGCGGGCTTGCCCCTGGGCCCCAGCATTTT. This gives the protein CASSLEVHGGLAPGPQHF.

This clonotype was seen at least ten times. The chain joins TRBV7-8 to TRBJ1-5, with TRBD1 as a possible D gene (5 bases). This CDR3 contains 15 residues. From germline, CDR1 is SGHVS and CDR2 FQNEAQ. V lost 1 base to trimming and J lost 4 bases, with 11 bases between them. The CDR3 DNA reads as TGTGCCAGCAGCTTAGAAGGGCCAGGGAATCAGCCCCAGCATTTT. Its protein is CASSLEGPGNQPQHF.

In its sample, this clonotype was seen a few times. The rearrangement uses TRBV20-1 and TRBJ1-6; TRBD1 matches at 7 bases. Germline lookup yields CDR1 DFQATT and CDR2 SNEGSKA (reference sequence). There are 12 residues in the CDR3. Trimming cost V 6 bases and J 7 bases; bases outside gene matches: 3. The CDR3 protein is CSAKQGNSPLHF. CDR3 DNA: TGCAGTGCAAAACAGGGGAATTCACCCCTCCACTTT.

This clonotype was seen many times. DNA of the CDR3: TGTGCCAGCAGCTTTCGTACCGGCAATGAGCAGTTCTTC. Translating gives CASSFRTGNEQFF. The chain has TRBV7-8 and TRBJ2-1; D is ambiguous. The CDR3 covers 13 residues. Germline-derived CDR1 and CDR2 are SGHVS and FQNEAQ. Trimming cost V 3 bases and J 6 bases, with 9 bases left between them.

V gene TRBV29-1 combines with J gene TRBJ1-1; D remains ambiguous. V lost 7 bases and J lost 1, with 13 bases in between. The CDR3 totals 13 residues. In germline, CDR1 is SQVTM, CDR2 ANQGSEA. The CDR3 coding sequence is TGCAGCGCAAGACTCATTCGGAACACTGAAGCTTTCTTT. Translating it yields CSARLIRNTEAFF.

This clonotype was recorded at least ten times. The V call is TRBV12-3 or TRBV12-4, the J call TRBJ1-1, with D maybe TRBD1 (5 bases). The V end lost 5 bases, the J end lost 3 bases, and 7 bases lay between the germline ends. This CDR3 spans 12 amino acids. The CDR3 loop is CASSSRDTEAFF. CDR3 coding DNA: TGTGCCAGCAGTAGCAGGGACACTGAAGCTTTCTTT.

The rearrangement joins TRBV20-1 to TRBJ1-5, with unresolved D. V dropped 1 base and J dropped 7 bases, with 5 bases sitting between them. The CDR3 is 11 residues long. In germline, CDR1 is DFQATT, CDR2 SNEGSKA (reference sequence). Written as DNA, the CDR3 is TGCAGTGCTAGAGGTAGCCAGCCCCAGCATTTT. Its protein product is CSARGSQPQHF.

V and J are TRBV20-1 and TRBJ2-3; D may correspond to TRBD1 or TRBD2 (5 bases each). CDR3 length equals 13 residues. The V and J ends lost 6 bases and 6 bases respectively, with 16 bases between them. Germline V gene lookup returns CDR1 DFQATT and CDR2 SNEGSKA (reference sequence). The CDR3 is CSAGASRGDTQYF. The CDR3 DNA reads TGCAGTGCCGGGGCCTCTCGTGGGGATACGCAGTATTTT.

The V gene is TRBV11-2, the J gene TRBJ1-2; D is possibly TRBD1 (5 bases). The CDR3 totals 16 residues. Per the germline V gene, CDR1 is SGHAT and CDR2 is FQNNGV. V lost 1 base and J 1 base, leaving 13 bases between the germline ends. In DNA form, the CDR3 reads TGTGCCAGCAGCTTAGGAACGGGGACGCGTAACTATGGCTACACCTTC. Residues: CASSLGTGTRNYGYTF.

Here the CDR3 DNA reads TGTGCCAGCAGTTCTAGCGGGTTGAGCACAGATACGCAGTATTTT. It specifies CASSSSGLSTDTQYF. The genes are TRBV6-5 and TRBJ2-3; 8 bases are a match to TRBD2. CDR3 length: 15 amino acids. J was trimmed by 0 bases and V by 4 bases; bases with no gene match: 3. The germline CDR1 and CDR2 sequences are MNHEY and SVGAGI.

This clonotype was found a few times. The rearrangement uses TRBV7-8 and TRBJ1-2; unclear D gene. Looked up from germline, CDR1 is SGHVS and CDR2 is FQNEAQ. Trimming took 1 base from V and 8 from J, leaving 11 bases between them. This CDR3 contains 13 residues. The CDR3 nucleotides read TGTGCCAGCAGCTTAGTTCCCGGAGGAGGCTACACCTTC. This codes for CASSLVPGGGYTF.